The 13 T cell receptor beta chains below all came from one sample that was sequenced in a study of Ad26.COV2.S vaccination and SARS-CoV-2 variants. The data were produced by immunoSEQ multiplex PCR, yet TCRdb's version contains in-frame clones alone and is incomplete. This sample has about 180,000 clones; around 88% occur once, and the top ten carry around 6.3%. The sample consisted of peripheral blood, taken after recovery from COVID-19. The receptors were sampled from a human donor who had recovered from COVID-19.

The gene calls are TRBV19 and TRBJ1-1; no clear D. The germline V gene encodes CDR1 LNHDA and CDR2 SQIVND (reference sequence). The CDR3 covers 11 residues. V was clipped by 3 bases and J by 7 bases, with 6 bases between them. In DNA form, the CDR3 reads TGTGCCAGTAGTATCGCGGGTGAAGCTTTCTTT. It encodes CASSIAGEAFF.

This clone was seen only once. V is TRBV2 and J is TRBJ2-2; D tentatively reads TRBD1 or TRBD2 (7 bases each). V was clipped by 7 bases and J by 1 base, with 13 bases between them. Germline assignment: CDR1 SNHLY and CDR2 FYNNEI. This CDR3 region has 15 residues. CDR3 protein: CASNRGGLNTGELFF. The DNA for the CDR3 is TGTGCCAGCAACAGGGGAGGGTTGAACACCGGGGAGCTGTTTTTT.

The chain uses TRBV7-3 and TRBJ2-1, with TRBD2 matching over 9 bases. The CDR3 runs to 15 residues. Germline CDR1 SGHTA, CDR2 FQGTGA. Trimming removed 5 bases from V and 8 bases from J; junction bases left unmatched: 10. The CDR3 sequence is CASSPGAGGGDEQFF. CDR3 in DNA: TGTGCCAGCAGCCCCGGAGCGGGGGGCGGGGATGAGCAGTTCTTC.

The CDR3, as DNA: TGTGCCAGCACTCGCTTTCCCTCTATATATTTT. Translated: CASTRFPSIYF. The J gene is TRBJ1-3, the V gene TRBV28; D not certain. The CDR3 totals 11 residues. Per germline, CDR1 MDHEN and CDR2 SYDVKM. Trimming stripped 7 bases from V and 13 bases from J, with 14 bases between.

The rearrangement links TRBV6-1 to TRBJ2-7; 12 nucleotides align to TRBD1. This CDR3 contains 16 residues. CDR1 and CDR2 from the germline V gene are MNHNS and SASEGT. V was pared by 4 bases and J by 2 bases, with 6 bases of the junction left unmatched. In nucleotides, the CDR3 is TGTGCCAGCAGTGGAGGGGACAGGGGGCGGCCCTACGAGCAGTACTTC. It codes for CASSGGDRGRPYEQYF.

The chain combines TRBV5-4 with TRBJ2-7, with TRBD1 identical over 7 bases. V lost 0 bases, J lost 2 bases, and 5 bases stayed unmatched. The CDR3 runs to 15 residues. The V gene's germline CDR1 is SGHNT and CDR2 YYREEE (reference sequence). CDR3 DNA: TGTGCCAGCAGCTTGGAGGGACAGCACCCCTACGAGCAGTACTTC. Encoded protein: CASSLEGQHPYEQYF.

This chain links TRBV5-4 with TRBJ1-4, with TRBD1 matching over 7 bases. Per germline, CDR1 SGHNT and CDR2 YYREEE (reference sequence). This CDR3 has 15 residues. The V and J ends lost 4 bases and 5 bases, in that order; junction bases with no gene match: 8. The DNA for the CDR3 is TGTGCCAGCAGCCGGGGCGGGACAGCAAATGAAAAACTGTTTTTT. Translation gives CASSRGGTANEKLFF.

J is TRBJ2-1 and V is TRBV19; D is possibly TRBD1 (6 bases). The CDR3 is 14 amino acids. Germline V lookup: CDR1 LNHDA, CDR2 SQIVND (reference sequence). V lost 5 bases, J lost 4 bases, and 12 bases lay in between. The chain's CDR3 is CASSLQGSYNEQFF. Here the CDR3 DNA reads TGTGCCAGTAGTCTGCAGGGGTCTTACAATGAGCAGTTCTTC.

This rearrangement joins TRBV29-1 to TRBJ2-7; 8 nucleotides agree with TRBD1. This CDR3 is 21 amino acids long. Looked up from germline, CDR1 is SQVTM and CDR2 is ANQGSEA. The V segment lost 3 bases and the J segment 2 bases; nucleotides outside the gene matches: 27. CDR3 DNA sequence: TGCAGCGTTGATATCTTGGGTGGGAGCGGACAGGGCCCAATGGTCCCCTACGAGCAGTACTTC. Amino acids: CSVDILGGSGQGPMVPYEQYF.

The rearrangement links TRBV20-1 to TRBJ2-2; D possibly corresponds to TRBD2 (6 bases). Germline CDR1 is DFQATT and CDR2 is SNEGSKA (reference sequence). CDR3 length: 14 residues. Between the trimmed V and J ends, which lost 3 bases and 8 bases, there was a span of 16 bases. As DNA, the CDR3 is TGCAGTGCTAGTCGCTCGGGACTTACGGGGGAGCTGTTTTTT. Its translation is CSASRSGLTGELFF.

The chain carries TRBV29-1 and TRBJ2-2, with a tentative D call TRBD1 (6 bases). The CDR3 runs 14 residues. Germline CDR1 SQVTM, CDR2 ANQGSEA. Trimming pared 4 bases from V and 6 bases from J, leaving 15 bases between. The CDR3 region has the DNA TGCAGCGTTGGTCCCAGGGGCCCCGCCGGGGAGCTGTTTTTT. It codes for CSVGPRGPAGELFF.

The chain joins TRBV6-5 to TRBJ1-6, with D unresolved. Looked up from germline, CDR1 is MNHEY and CDR2 is SVGAGI. V was shortened by 8 bases and J by 0 bases, with 11 bases between the two germline ends. The CDR3 runs to 15 residues. The CDR3 sequence is CASLVGSSYNSPLHF. CDR3 DNA: TGTGCCAGCTTAGTCGGGAGCTCCTATAATTCACCCCTCCACTTT.

Judged by abundance, this clone is medium-sized (0.01 to 0.1%). This chain joins TRBV7-3 and TRBJ2-7, with 10 bases identical to TRBD2. Germline CDR1 is SGHTA and CDR2 is FQGTGA. CDR3 length equals 15 residues. With 1 base clipped from V and 6 bases from J, the junction kept 6 bases outside the gene matches. This CDR3 reads CASSLKLAGAPEQYF. CDR3 coding DNA: TGTGCCAGCAGCTTAAAGCTAGCGGGAGCTCCCGAGCAGTACTTC. Drawing the rest from reference TRBV7-3 and TRBJ2-7, the complete variable domain is GAGVSQTPSNKVTEKGKYVELRCDPISGHTALYWYRQSLGQGPEFLIYFQGTGAADDSGLPNDRFFAVRPEGSVSTLKIQRTERGDSAVYLCASSLKLAGAPEQYFGPGTRLTVT.